The T cell receptor beta chain described here comes from a study of blood T cell repertoires in COVID-19. Study as a whole: Acute and convalescent COVID-19 specimens originated in the United States, Italy and Spain.

The CDR3 extends over 17 amino acids. V shed 0 bases, J shed 5 bases, and the junction held 13 bases outside the gene matches. Germline V gene sequence: CDR1 SGDLS, CDR2 YYNGEE. The protocol was immunoSEQ multiplex PCR, while the TCRdb copy is restricted to in-frame clones and leaves out a portion. The sample lists hundreds of thousands of clones, over 75% occurring once. The sequence derives from a man aged 25-45 years with acute COVID-19. Input material: PBMCs or T cells enriched from blood (not recorded which). The rearrangement links TRBV9 to TRBJ2-5; 7 bases line up with TRBD2. The CDR3 region is CASSVEDSLAGRETQYF. The DNA of the CDR3 is TGTGCCAGCAGCGTAGAGGATTCCTTAGCGGGTAGGGAGACCCAGTACTTC.